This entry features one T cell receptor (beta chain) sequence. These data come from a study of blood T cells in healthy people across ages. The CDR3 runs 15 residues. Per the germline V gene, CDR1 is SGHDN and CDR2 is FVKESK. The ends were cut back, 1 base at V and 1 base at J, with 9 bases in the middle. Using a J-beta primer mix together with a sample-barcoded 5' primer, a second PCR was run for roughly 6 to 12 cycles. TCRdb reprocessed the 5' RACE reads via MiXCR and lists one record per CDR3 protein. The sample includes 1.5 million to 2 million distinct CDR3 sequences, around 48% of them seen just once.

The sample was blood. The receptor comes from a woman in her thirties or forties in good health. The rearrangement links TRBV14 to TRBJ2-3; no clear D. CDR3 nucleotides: TGTGCCAGCAGCCAAGTGACCACGCGCACAGATACGCAGTATTTT. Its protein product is CASSQVTTRTDTQYF. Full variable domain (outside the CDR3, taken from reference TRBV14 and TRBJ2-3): EAGVTQFPSHSVIEKGQTVTLRCDPISGHDNLYWYRRVMGKEIKFLLHFVKESKQDESGMPNNRFLAERTGGTYSTLKVQPAELEDSGVYFCASSQVTTRTDTQYFGPGTRLTVL.